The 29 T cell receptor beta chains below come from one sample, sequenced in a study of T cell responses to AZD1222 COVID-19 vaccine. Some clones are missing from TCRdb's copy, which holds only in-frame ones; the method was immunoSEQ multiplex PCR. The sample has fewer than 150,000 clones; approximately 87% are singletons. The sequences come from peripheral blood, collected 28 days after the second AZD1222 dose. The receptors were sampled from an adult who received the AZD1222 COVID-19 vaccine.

The CDR3 coding sequence is TGTGCCAGCAGCCCCCGTAGCGGGTTCTACAATGAGCAGTTCTTC. It specifies CASSPRSGFYNEQFF. The V call is TRBV3-1 (or the pseudogene TRBV3-2), the J call TRBJ2-1, with TRBD2 matching over 7 bases. Trimming at V came to 4 bases and at J to 3 bases, leaving 6 bases not matched to a gene. Germline CDR1 reads LGHDT; CDR2 reads YNNKEL (reference sequence). The CDR3 totals 15 residues.

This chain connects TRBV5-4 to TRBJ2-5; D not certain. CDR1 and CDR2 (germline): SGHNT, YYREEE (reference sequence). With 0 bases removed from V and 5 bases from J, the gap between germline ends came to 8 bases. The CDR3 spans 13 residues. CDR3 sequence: CASSLAGRETQYF. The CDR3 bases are TGTGCCAGCAGCTTGGCGGGCCGGGAGACCCAGTACTTC.

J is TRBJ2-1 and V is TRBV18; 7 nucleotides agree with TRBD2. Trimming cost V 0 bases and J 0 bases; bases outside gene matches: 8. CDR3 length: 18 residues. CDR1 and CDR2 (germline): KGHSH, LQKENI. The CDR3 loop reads CASSPPGGSGHSYNEQFF. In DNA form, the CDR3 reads TGTGCCAGCTCACCACCGGGGGGGAGCGGTCACTCCTACAATGAGCAGTTCTTC.

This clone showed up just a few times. The CDR3 coding sequence is TGCGCCAGCAGCCAAGGCCTGGAGGACACTGAAGCTTTCTTT. It is translated as CASSQGLEDTEAFF. The chain links TRBV4-3 to TRBJ1-1; no firm D call. Germline CDR1 reads LGHNA; CDR2 reads YSLEER. The CDR3 is made up of 14 amino acids. Trimming stripped 1 base from V and 3 bases from J, with 9 bases between.

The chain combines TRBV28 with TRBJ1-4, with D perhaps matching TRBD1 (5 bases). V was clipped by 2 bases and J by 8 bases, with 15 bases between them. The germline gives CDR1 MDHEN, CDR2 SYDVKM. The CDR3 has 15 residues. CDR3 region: CASSLAGTLGEKLFF. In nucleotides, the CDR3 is TGTGCCAGCAGTTTAGCCGGGACCCTGGGAGAAAAACTGTTTTTT.

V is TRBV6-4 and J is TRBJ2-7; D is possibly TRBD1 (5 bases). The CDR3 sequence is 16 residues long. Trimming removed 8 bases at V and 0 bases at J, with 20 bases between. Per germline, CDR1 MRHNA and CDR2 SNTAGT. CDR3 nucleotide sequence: TGTGCCAGCGGGCCCGTAAGGGGATTGAGCTCCTACGAGCAGTACGTC. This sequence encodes CASGPVRGLSSYEQYV.

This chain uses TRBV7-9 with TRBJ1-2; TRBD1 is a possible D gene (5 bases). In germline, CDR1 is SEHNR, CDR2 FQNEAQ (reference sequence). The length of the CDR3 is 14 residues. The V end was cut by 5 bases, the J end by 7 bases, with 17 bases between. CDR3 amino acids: CASSLGRGGVGYTF. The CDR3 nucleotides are TGTGCCAGCAGCCTTGGGAGAGGAGGGGTTGGCTACACCTTC.

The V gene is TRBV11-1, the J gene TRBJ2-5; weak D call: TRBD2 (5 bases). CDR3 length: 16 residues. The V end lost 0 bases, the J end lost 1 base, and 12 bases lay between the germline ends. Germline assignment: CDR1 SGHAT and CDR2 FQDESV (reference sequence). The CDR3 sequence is CASSLARESFQETQYF. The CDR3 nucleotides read TGTGCCAGCAGCTTAGCTAGGGAGAGTTTCCAAGAGACCCAGTACTTC.

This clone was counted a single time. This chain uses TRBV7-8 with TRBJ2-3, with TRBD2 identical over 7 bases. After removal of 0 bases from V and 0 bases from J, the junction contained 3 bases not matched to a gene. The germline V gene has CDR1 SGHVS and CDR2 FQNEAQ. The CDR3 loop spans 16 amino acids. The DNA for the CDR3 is TGTGCCAGCAGCTTAGCGGGGGGGTACAGCACAGATACGCAGTATTTT. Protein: CASSLAGGYSTDTQYF.

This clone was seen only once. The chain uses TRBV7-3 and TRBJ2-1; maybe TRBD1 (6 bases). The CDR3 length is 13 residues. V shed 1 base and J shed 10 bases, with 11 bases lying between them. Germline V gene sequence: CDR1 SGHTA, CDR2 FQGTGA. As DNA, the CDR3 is TGTGCCAGCAGCTTAATGGGGGCGAGGGAGCAGTTCTTC. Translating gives CASSLMGAREQFF.

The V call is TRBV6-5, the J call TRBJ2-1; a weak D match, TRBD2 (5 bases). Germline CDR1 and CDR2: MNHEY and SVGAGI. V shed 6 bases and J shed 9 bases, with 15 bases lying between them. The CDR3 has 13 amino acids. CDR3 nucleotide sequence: TGTGCCAGCAGCCTATCTAGCCATTTTGAGCAGTTCTTC. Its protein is CASSLSSHFEQFF.

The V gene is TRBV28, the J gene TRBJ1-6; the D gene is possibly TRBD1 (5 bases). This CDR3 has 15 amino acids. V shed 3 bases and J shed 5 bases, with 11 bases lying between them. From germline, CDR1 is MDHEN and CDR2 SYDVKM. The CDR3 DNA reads TGTGCCAGCAGTTTCATGCAGGGCGATAATTCACCCCTCCACTTT. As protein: CASSFMQGDNSPLHF.

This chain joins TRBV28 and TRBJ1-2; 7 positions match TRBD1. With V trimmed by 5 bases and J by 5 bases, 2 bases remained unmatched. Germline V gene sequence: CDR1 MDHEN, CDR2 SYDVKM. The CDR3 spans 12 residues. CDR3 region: CASSQGGYGYTF. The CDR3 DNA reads TGTGCCAGCAGTCAGGGGGGTTATGGCTACACCTTC.

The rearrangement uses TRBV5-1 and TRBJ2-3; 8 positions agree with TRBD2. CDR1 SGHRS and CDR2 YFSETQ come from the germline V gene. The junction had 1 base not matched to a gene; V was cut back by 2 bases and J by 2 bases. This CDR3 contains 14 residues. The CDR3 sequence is CASSLAGDTDTQYF. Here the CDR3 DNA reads TGCGCCAGCAGCTTAGCGGGGGACACAGATACGCAGTATTTT.

CDR3 amino acids: CASSEAGTGFNQPQHF. CDR3 bases: TGTGCCAGCAGTGAAGCTGGGACAGGTTTCAATCAGCCCCAGCATTTT. The chain employs TRBV2 and TRBJ1-5, with 8 bases that match TRBD1. J lost 3 bases, V lost 0 bases, and 4 bases had no gene match. CDR1 and CDR2 (germline): SNHLY, FYNNEI. The CDR3 loop spans 16 amino acids.

CDR3 nucleotides: TGTGCCAGCAGTTTTTTACGAGGGTATGAAGCTTTCTTT. This sequence encodes CASSFLRGYEAFF. The J gene is TRBJ1-1, the V gene TRBV21-1. TRBV21-1 counts as a pseudogene. This CDR3 spans 13 amino acids.

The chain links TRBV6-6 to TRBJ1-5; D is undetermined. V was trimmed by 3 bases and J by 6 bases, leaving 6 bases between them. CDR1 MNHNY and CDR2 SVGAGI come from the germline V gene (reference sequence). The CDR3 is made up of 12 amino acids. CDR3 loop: CASSYDRQPQHF. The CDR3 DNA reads TGTGCCAGCAGTTATGACCGTCAGCCCCAGCATTTT.

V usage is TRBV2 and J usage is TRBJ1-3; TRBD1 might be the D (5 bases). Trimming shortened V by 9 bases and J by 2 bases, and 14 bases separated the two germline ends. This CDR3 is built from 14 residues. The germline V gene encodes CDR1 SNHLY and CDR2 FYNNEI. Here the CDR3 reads CASRPQGAGNTIYF. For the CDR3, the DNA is TGTGCCAGTAGACCCCAGGGCGCTGGAAACACCATATATTTT.

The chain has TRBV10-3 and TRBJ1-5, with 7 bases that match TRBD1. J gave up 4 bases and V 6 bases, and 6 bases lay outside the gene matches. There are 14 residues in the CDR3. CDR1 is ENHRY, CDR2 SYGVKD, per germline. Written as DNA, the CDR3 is TGTGCCATCAGGTCCGGGACAGAGAATCAGCCCCAGCATTTT. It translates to CAIRSGTENQPQHF.

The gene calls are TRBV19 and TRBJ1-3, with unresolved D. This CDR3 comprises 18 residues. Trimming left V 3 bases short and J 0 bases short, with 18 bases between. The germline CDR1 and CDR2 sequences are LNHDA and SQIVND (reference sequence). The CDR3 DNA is TGTGCCAGTAGTATCCCCCTCACCGGACTCAACTCTGGAAACACCATATATTTT. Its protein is CASSIPLTGLNSGNTIYF.

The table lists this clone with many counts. This chain's CDR3 is CASSQDSESGAGETQYF. In DNA form, the CDR3 reads TGTGCCAGCAGCCAAGATTCCGAGTCAGGGGCAGGAGAGACCCAGTACTTC. The chain recombines TRBV3-1 (or the pseudogene TRBV3-2) with TRBJ2-5, with D possibly matching TRBD1 (6 bases). Trimming stripped 0 bases from V and 4 bases from J, with 18 bases between. This CDR3 is built from 17 residues. Germline V lookup: CDR1 LGHDT, CDR2 YNNKEL (reference sequence).

The CDR3 DNA reads as TGTGCCACGCAGGCGGGGGGCAATCAGCCCCAGCATTTT. Its protein is CATQAGGNQPQHF. The chain has TRBV24-1 and TRBJ1-5, with D possibly being TRBD1 (5 bases). V dropped 10 bases and J dropped 2 bases, with 11 bases sitting between them. The CDR3 length is 13 residues. Per germline, CDR1 KGHDR and CDR2 SFDVKD.

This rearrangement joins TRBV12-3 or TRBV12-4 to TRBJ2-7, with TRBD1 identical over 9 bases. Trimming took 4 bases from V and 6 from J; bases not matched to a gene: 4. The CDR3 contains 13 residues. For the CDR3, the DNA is TGTGCCAGCAGTTCCGGGACAGGGCTCGAGCAGTACTTC. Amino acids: CASSSGTGLEQYF.

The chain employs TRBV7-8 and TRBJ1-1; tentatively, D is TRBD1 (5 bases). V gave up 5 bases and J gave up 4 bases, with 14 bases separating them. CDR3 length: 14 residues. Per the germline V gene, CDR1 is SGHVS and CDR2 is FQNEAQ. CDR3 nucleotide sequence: TGTGCCAGCAGCGTTGAAAGGGGCGGCACTGAAGCTTTCTTT. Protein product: CASSVERGGTEAFF.

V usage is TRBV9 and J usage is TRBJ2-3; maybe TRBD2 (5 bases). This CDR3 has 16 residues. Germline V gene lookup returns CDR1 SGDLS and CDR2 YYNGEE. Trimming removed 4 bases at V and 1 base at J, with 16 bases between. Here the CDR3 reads CASSTLRGSGTDTQYF. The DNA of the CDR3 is TGTGCCAGCAGCACCCTCCGGGGAAGCGGCACAGATACGCAGTATTTT.

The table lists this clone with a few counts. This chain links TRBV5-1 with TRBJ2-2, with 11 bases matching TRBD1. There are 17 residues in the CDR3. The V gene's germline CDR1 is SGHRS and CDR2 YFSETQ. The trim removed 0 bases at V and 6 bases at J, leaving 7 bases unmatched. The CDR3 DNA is TGCGCCAGCAGCTTGGCGCGGACAGGGGGCAATGCCGGGGAGCTGTTTTTT. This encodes CASSLARTGGNAGELFF.

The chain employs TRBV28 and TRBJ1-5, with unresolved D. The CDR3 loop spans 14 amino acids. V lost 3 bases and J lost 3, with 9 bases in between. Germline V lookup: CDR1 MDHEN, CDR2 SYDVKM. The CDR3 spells CASSLPVTNQPQHF. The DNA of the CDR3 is TGTGCCAGCAGTTTGCCAGTTACCAATCAGCCCCAGCATTTT.

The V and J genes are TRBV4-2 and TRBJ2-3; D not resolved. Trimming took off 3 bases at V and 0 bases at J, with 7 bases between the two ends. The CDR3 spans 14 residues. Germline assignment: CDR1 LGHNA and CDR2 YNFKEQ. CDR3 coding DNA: TGTGCCAGCAGCCAGTCACAGAGCACAGATACGCAGTATTTT. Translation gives CASSQSQSTDTQYF.

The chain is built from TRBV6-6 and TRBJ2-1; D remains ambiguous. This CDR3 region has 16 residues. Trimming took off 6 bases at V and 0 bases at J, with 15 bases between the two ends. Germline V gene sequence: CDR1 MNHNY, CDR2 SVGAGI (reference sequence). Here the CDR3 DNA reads TGTGCCAGCAGCCAGTCACGGCCTAGCTCCTACAATGAGCAGTTCTTC. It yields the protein CASSQSRPSSYNEQFF.